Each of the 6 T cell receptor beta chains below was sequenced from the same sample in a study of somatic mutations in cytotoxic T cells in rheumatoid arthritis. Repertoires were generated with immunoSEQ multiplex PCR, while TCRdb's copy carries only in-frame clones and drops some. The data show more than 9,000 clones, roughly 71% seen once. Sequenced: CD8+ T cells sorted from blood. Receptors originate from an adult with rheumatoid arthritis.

The CDR3 DNA follows: TGTGCCAGCAGCCCCTCTGCGCGTTCCACTGAAGCTTTCTTT. It codes for CASSPSARSTEAFF. The chain uses TRBV6-5 and TRBJ1-1; D remains unclear. This CDR3 comprises 14 residues. V lost 6 bases to trimming and J lost 4 bases, with 15 bases between them. The germline CDR1 and CDR2 sequences are MNHEY and SVGAGI.

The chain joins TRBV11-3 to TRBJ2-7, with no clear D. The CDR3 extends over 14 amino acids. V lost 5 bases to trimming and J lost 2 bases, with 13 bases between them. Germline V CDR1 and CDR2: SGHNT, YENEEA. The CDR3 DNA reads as TGTGCCAGCAGCCTCCGGCGCAACACCTACGAGCAGTACTTC. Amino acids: CASSLRRNTYEQYF.

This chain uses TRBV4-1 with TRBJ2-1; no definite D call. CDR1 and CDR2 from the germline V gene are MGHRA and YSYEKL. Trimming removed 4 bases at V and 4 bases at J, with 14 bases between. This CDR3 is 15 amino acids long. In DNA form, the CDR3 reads TGCGCCAGCAGCCCAGTGGCAGGCAGATACAATGAGCAGTTCTTC. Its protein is CASSPVAGRYNEQFF.

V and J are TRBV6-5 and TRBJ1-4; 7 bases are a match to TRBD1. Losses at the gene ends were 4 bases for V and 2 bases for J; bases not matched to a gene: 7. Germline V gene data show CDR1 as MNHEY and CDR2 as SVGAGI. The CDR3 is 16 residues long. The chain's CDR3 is CASSLNRGATNEKLFF. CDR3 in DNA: TGTGCCAGCAGTTTAAACAGGGGCGCCACTAATGAAAAACTGTTTTTT.

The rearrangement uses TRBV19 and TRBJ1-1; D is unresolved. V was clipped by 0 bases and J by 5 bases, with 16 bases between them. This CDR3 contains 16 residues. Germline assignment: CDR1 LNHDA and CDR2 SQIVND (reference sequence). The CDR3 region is CASSIEVYTPHTEAFF. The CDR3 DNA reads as TGTGCCAGTAGTATAGAAGTGTACACCCCGCATACTGAAGCTTTCTTT. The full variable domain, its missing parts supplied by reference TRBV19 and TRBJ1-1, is DGGITQSPKYLFRKEGQNVTLSCEQNLNHDAMYWYRQDPGQGLRLIYYSQIVNDFQKGDIAEGYSVSREKKESFPLTVTSAQKNPTAFYLCASSIEVYTPHTEAFFGQGTRLTVV.

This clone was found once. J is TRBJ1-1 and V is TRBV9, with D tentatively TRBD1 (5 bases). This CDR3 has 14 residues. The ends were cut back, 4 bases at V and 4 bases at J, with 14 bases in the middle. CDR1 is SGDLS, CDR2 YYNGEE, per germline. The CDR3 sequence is CASSPFRVGTEAFF. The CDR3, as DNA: TGTGCCAGCAGCCCCTTCAGGGTTGGCACTGAAGCTTTCTTT.